Listed below are T cell receptor beta chains from one sample, sequenced in a study of blood T cell repertoires in COVID-19. Profiled with immunoSEQ multiplex PCR; TCRdb holds only in-frame clones, not every one. This table holds tens of thousands of clones, roughly 90% found once. Sequencing was carried out using peripheral blood. The receptor set was obtained from a man aged 80 or over with acute or convalescent COVID-19. CDR3s include the opening cysteine and the closing phenylalanine or tryptophan. Each record gives: V gene, clone size, D gene, J gene, CDR3 DNA, CDR3 protein. The D gene is left open where the match is weak. Rows give clone size only sometimes, using once, few, many, or a class for an expanded clone.

TRBV28	few	TRBD2	TRBJ2-1	TGTGCCAGCAGAACTCCGGGACTAGCGGGGGGAGAGGAGCAGTTCTTC	CASRTPGLAGGEEQFF
TRBV2	.	TRBD1	TRBJ2-2	TGTGCCAGCAGTGAAGGGACAGGGGGTACCGGGGAGCTGTTTTTT	CASSEGTGGTGELFF
TRBV19	.	.	TRBJ1-1	TGTGCCAGTGGCAGGGCTTCCGACACTGAAGCTTTCTTT	CASGRASDTEAFF
TRBV6-6	.	.	TRBJ2-1	TGTGCCAGCAGTTACGGGCAGGGGATGGGTGAGCAGTTCTTC	CASSYGQGMGEQFF
TRBV7-2	.	TRBD2	TRBJ2-1	TGTGCCAGCAGCTTTATCGGCGGGGGGGCGGGGAATGAGCAGTTCTTC	CASSFIGGGAGNEQFF
TRBV19	.	TRBD2	TRBJ2-5	TGTGCCAGTAGTATCCTTTGGACTAGTCCCCCAGAGACCCAGTACTTC	CASSILWTSPPETQYF
TRBV5-8	.	.	TRBJ1-1	TGTGCCAACTTCTGGGGGACTATGAACACTGAAGCTTTCTTT	CANFWGTMNTEAFF
TRBV5-1	.	.	TRBJ2-1	TGCGCCAGCAGCCAGGGACTCCGTGAGAGTGAGCAGTTCTTC	CASSQGLRESEQFF
TRBV7-9	.	.	TRBJ2-2	TGTGCCAGCAGCTTAGGGGCACTTCAGGGGACCGGGGAGCTGTTTTTT	CASSLGALQGTGELFF
TRBV3-1/TRBV3-2	.	.	TRBJ1-3	TGTGCCAGCAGCCCGACAGGTGTGATAAACACCATATATTTT	CASSPTGVINTIYF
TRBV18	.	TRBD1	TRBJ1-1	TGTGCCAGCTCACCGGGACAGGGGGCGAGGAACACTGAAGCTTTCTTT	CASSPGQGARNTEAFF
TRBV6-6	.	TRBD1	TRBJ1-5	TGTGCCAGCAGTTCGGGACAGGGGGAGGGCAATCAGCCCCAGCATTTT	CASSSGQGEGNQPQHF
TRBV5-1	once	TRBD1	TRBJ2-5	TGCGCCAGCAGCGCGACAGGGTTAGAGACCCAGTACTTC	CASSATGLETQYF
TRBV5-6	.	.	TRBJ1-1	TGTGCCAGCAGCCCATCGACAGCAATGAACACTGAAGCTTTCTTT	CASSPSTAMNTEAFF
TRBV27	.	TRBD1	TRBJ2-5	TGTGCCAGCAGCCTTACAGGGGGCGTTGAGACCCAGTACTTC	CASSLTGGVETQYF
TRBV5-6	.	TRBD1	TRBJ2-7	TGTGCCAGCAGCAACCGGGACAGGGGGCAGAACGAGCAGTACTTC	CASSNRDRGQNEQYF
TRBV18	once	.	TRBJ2-5	TGTGCCAGCTCACCTGGCGGTGCCCTACAGTACTTC	CASSPGGALQYF
TRBV24-1	.	.	TRBJ2-7	TGTGCCACCAGCGGAGACTCGACCTACGAGCAGTACTTC	CATSGDSTYEQYF
TRBV28	.	.	TRBJ2-7	TGTGCCAGCAGTTCGGTGCGTATGAGCTACGAGCAGTACTTC	CASSSVRMSYEQYF
TRBV5-1	.	TRBD2	TRBJ2-3	TGCGCCAGCAGGCGCTGGACTAGCGGGGGGTCTGTACCGATCACAGATACGCAGTATTTT	CASRRWTSGGSVPITDTQYF
TRBV5-8	.	TRBD2	TRBJ2-4	TGTGCCAGCAGCCTCCGGGGGGGAAACATTCAGTACTTC	CASSLRGGNIQYF
TRBV5-1	.	.	TRBJ2-2	TGCGCCAGCAGCTTTAACAGTCAATTCACCGGGGAGCTGTTTTTT	CASSFNSQFTGELFF
TRBV6-1	once	.	TRBJ1-6	TGTGCCAGCAGTGTAGCGGGGCCCTCCTCTACTTTCTTTAATTCACCCCTCCACTTT	CASSVAGPSSTFFNSPLHF